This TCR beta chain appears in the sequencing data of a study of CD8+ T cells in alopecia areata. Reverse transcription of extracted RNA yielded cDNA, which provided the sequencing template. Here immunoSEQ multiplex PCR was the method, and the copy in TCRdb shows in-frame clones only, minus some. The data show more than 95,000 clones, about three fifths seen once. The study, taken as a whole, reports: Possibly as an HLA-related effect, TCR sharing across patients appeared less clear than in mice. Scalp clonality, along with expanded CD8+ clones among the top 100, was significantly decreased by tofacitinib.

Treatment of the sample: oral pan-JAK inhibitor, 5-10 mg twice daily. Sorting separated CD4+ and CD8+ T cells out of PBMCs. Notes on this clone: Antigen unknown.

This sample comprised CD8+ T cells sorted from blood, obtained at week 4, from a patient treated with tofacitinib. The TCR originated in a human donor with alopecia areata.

The CDR3 DNA is TGCAGCGTTGACGGGCCAGGGGGGACTGAAGCTTTCTTT. This translates into CSVDGPGGTEAFF. V and J are TRBV29-1 and TRBJ1-1; 7 nucleotides match TRBD1. The CDR3 sequence is 13 residues long. CDR1 and CDR2 (germline): SQVTM, ANQGSEA. V shed 3 bases, J shed 5 bases, and the junction held 6 bases outside the gene matches.